This entry describes one T cell receptor (beta chain). This specimen comes from a study of control samples from healthy donors and cancer patients. This table comes from immunoSEQ multiplex PCR, and its TCRdb copy is limited to in-frame clones, with some not included. This sample has more than 100,000 clones, with approximately 90% found just once. This CDR3 has 17 residues. Germline assignment: CDR1 SNHLY and CDR2 FYNNEI. V lost 8 bases, J lost 5 bases, and 25 bases lay in between. The TCR sequence derives from a man between 60 and 70 years old with lung cancer. Sequenced input: PBMCs. The chain has TRBV2 and TRBJ2-1, with D possibly being TRBD2 (7 bases). CDR3 loop: CASVWSRGAGPNNEQFF. The DNA of the CDR3 is TGTGCCAGCGTCTGGTCCCGGGGGGCAGGTCCGAACAATGAGCAGTTCTTC.